This T cell receptor beta chain originates from a study of T-cell reconstitution after alpha-beta-depleted transplantation in children. Unique molecular identifiers were incorporated during preparation of the TCRbeta library. Each CDR3 protein gets one entry after TCRdb re-called the PCR reads with MiXCR. The profile covers hundreds of thousands of distinct CDR3 sequences, with 18% appearing a single time and roughly 3.3% taken by the ten largest. Germline V CDR1 and CDR2: SQVTM, ANQGSEA. The CDR3 is 14 amino acids. V was clipped by 6 bases and J by 4 bases; unmatched bases: 8. This clonotype was detected a few times.

The chain has TRBV29-1 and TRBJ2-1; TRBD2 matches 8 bases. The receptor was isolated from a human donor who donated a stem cell graft to a child with acute lymphoblastic leukemia. Sequenced material: PBMCs from the stem cell graft donor, taken from the stem cell graft. CDR3 loop: CSVVAGFRYNEQFF. The CDR3 region has the DNA TGCAGCGTGGTAGCGGGATTTCGGTACAATGAGCAGTTCTTC.